This T cell receptor (beta chain) was retrieved from a study of blood T cell repertoires in COVID-19. Participants were aged roughly 18 to 90 years from roughly 25 US areas. A PCR-confirmed or clinician-diagnosed COVID-19 case had contacted exposed participants within 2 weeks of entry. Clones were sequenced by immunoSEQ multiplex PCR, and TCRdb holds only the in-frame ones, with some missing. The table lists about 370,000 clones, approximately 93% of them singletons. The V end was cut by 9 bases, the J end by 5 bases, with 21 bases between. The CDR3 sequence is 15 residues long. The germline V gene encodes CDR1 KGHDR and CDR2 SFDVKD.

The rearrangement links TRBV24-1 to TRBJ2-5; D might be TRBD1 (6 bases). The sequenced sample was PBMCs or T cells enriched from blood (not recorded which). This receptor was identified in a woman aged 40 to 55 who had been exposed to COVID-19. The CDR3 is CATSAPGLQGETQYF. The CDR3, as DNA: TGTGCCACCTCCGCGCCCGGACTCCAGGGGGAGACCCAGTACTTC.